This TCR beta chain comes out of a study of shared clonotypes between healthy human individuals (dated by TCRdb to about 2020). A note on the overall study: The cohort comprised a couple of women and a few men aged 18 to 49 years. Per donor, three plates each were used for CD4 naive and CD4 memory, two for CD8 naive, and one for CD8 memory. Blood TCR repertoires of about 5 healthy adults were deeply sequenced to estimate repertoire size and the extent of clonotype sharing between individuals. Libraries were prepared and TCR repertoires were sequenced by different laboratories using diverse techniques, in order to increase sequencing depth and limit assay-specific biases. Between about 0.8 and 9 billion PBMCs per donor were obtained by leukapheresis.

CD8 naive samples were CD45RO-negative cells positively selected for CCR7, giving a CD45RA+CCR7+ population that excluded TemRA cells. Donors were healthy HIV-negative adults with no recently reported acute infections or vaccinations. Only Caucasian adults living in Nashville, Tennessee, USA were represented among the donors. Blood was obtained by leukapheresis, after which PBMCs were separated by Ficoll-Histopaque density gradient centrifugation and cryopreserved in liquid nitrogen vapor phase. Analytical flow cytometry was used to check the purity and quantity of every magnetically sorted T cell population. Genomic DNA was isolated from every sorted fraction and measured by UV absorbance on a Nanodrop 2000c. Only one count was recorded for this clone. It lacks a known antigen. No quality values exist for individual bases; no much larger clone is one base distant. Using the deep immunoSEQ assay, TCR CDR3 regions were amplified from genomic DNA by multiplex PCR. Extracted genomic DNA from each cell subset was distributed evenly across all wells of several immunoSEQ 96-well plates, and each plate was treated as a replicate. For sorted subsets, approximately 190 ng genomic DNA, equal to about 30,000 T cell genomes, was loaded into each replicate PCR. Purified libraries were measured with a Qubit 3.0 fluorometer, size-checked on a Bioanalyzer 2100, and measured again with the KAPA Library Quantification kit. Every immunoSEQ 96-well plate was sequenced on a separate single-read 150-cycle Illumina NextSeq 550 flow cell. On the authors' methods: Because the immunoSEQ output held only junctional sequences and lacked quality scores, the filtering could not match the filtering applied to full-length reads. To assign V/J genes and CDR3, sequences were annotated using PyIR, a Python wrapper for IgBLAST v1.9, with IMGT germline references. Reads were removed for weak V/J assignments (E-value above 1e-6), missing CDR3, stop codons, out-of-frame junctions, or ambiguous translated residues. V3J clonotypes were defined by identical inferred V gene, J gene, and CDR3 amino acid sequence. The percentage overlap between two repertoires was calculated by dividing the number of shared unique clonotypes by the size of the smaller repertoire. Richness of each repertoire was evaluated using RTK rarefaction, the Chao1 estimator, and Recon v2.1 estimates of unobserved clonotypes. Generation probabilities were computed with OLGA for all TCRbeta clonotypes obtained by the gDNA method from four donors. Imported from immuneACCESS, the table was reduced by TCRdb to in-frame sequences with V and J called. These copies leave out some clones; in studies compared against another copy, an unresolved V gene accounts for under half, and the cause of the remainder is not known. V, J and clone size are taken as reported in that table, and D and trimming were inferred from the DNA itself. This sample gives around 2,000,000 clones in total; roughly 95% of them show up just once. Roughly 1% of the sample is in the top ten clones.

Paper-wide results and their limitations: About 4.5% of naive CD4, 3.5% of naive CD8, about 2.5% of memory CD4, and 0.4% of memory CD8 clonotypes were shared across several donors. The small number of donors limited the genetic and exposure-history diversity represented. Estimated clonotype richness was generally larger for naive than for memory subsets. Rarefaction of sorted-subset datasets indicated incomplete sequencing despite the large sequencing depth. Compared with non-shared clonotypes, the clonotypes found in all four sorted-subset donors had higher generation probabilities. Pairwise subsampling indicated that sequencing depth was expected to affect the degree of clonotype sharing among donors. Only blood was sampled, and tissue TCR repertoires likely differ from those in blood.

The junction shows trimming of 6 bases on V and 4 bases on J, plus 16 bases between the germline ends. The germline V gene specifies SNHLY as CDR1 and FYNNEI as CDR2. Counted from cysteine to phenylalanine, this CDR3 has 15 amino acids. Left in the record is the CDR3 DNA by itself, 45 bases read in frame from the first base. The sequenced sample was naive CD8+ T cells sorted from blood. Sample cell subset or site, as interpreted from the label and publication: CD45RA+CCR7+. The chain is assembled from TRBV2 and TRBJ1-5, and possibly TRBD1, on 5 matching bases. The sequence was obtained from a man between 18 and 29 years old in good health. The nucleotide sequence reads TGTGCCAGCAGGCCGGATGGGGGAGTTAATCAGCCCCAGCATTTT. This translates into CASRPDGGVNQPQHF. With all but the CDR3 taken from the reference TRBV2 and TRBJ1-5 genes, the full variable domain is: EPEVTQTPSHQVTQMGQEVILRCVPISNHLYFYWYRQILGQKVEFLVSFYNNEISEKSEIFDDQFSVERPDGSNFTLKIRSTKLEDSAMYFCASRPDGGVNQPQHFGDGTRLSIL.